This T cell receptor beta chain was sequenced in a study of CD8 T cells in ankylosing spondylitis. This clonotype was observed a few times. Its antigen is still unknown. Notes on the study in general: Apparently characteristic of ankylosing spondylitis blood was a TCR beta motif (eight highly homologous variants). Within peripheral blood, clones linked to disease were CD8+ and relatively rare. Matched ankylosing spondylitis synovial fluid reportedly showed significant enrichment of disease-linked clones. Prior literature has documented some motif variants in synovial fluid and blood from reactive arthritis.

Scientists made TCR beta libraries using quantitative 5'-RACE with molecular barcodes. One entry per CDR3 protein results from TCRdb running MiXCR on the 5' RACE reads. The data hold 700,000 to 850,000 distinct CDR3 sequences, with over 9.5% observed a single time. Trimming pared 1 base from V and 7 bases from J, leaving 16 bases between. The germline CDR1 and CDR2 sequences are WNHNN and SYGVQD (reference sequence). The CDR3 consists of 15 residues. Sample: blood, either unsorted or a sorted T cell fraction (not recorded which). The sequence derives from a male donor with ankylosing spondylitis. This chain connects TRBV10-1 to TRBJ1-1; TRBD1 might be the D (5 bases). The CDR3 is CASSEFHGARDEAFF. In nucleotides, the CDR3 is TGCGCCAGCAGTGAGTTTCATGGGGCCCGGGATGAAGCTTTCTTT.